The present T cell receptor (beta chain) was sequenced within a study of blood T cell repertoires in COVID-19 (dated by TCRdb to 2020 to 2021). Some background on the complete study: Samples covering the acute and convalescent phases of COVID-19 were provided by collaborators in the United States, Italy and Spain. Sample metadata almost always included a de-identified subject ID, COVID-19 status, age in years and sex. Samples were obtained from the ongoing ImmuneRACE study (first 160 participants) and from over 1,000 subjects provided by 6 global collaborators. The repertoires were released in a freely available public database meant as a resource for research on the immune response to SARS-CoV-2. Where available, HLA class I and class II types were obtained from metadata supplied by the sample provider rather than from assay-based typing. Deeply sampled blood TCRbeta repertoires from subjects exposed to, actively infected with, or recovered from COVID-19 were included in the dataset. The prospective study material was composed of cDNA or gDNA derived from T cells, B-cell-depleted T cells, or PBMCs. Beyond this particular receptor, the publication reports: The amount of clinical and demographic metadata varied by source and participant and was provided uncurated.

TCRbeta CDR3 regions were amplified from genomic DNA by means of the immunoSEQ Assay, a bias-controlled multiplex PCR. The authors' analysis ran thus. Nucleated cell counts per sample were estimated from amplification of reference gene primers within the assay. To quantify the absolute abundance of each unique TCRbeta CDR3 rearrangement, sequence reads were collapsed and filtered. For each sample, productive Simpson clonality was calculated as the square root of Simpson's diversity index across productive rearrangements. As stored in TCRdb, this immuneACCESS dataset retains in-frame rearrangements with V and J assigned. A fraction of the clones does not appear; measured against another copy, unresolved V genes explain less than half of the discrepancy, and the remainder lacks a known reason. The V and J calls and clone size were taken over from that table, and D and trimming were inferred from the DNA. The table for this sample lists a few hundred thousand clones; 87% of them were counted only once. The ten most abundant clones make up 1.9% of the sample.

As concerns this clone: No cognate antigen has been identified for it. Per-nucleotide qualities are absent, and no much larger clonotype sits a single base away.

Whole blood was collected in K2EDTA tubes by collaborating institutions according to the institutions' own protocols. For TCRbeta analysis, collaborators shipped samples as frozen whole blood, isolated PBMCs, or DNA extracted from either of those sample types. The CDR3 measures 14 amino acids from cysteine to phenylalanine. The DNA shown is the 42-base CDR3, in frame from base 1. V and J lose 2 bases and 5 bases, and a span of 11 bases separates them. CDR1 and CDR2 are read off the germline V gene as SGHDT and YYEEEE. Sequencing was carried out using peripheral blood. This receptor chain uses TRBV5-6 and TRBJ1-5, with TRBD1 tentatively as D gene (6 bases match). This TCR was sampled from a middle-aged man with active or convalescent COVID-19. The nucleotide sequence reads TGTGCCAGCAGCTTTACAGGGACGGATCAGCCCCAGCATTTT. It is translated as CASSFTGTDQPQHF.